This record covers a single TCR beta chain. As yet, its antigen is unknown. From germline, CDR1 is MGHRA and CDR2 YSYEKL. The CDR3 runs 16 residues. Germline trimming cut 6 bases from V and 2 bases from J; bases unmatched to any gene: 11. These data belong to a study of blood T cells in healthy people across ages. The study, taken as a whole, reports: Diversity figures derived from one million T cells were judged to underestimate the true value. CMV status of donors was unknown, possibly confounding expanded clonotype changes.

Approximately 9.2 milliliters was the volume of peripheral blood drawn from each donor. It was with a sample-barcoded 5' primer and a J-beta primer mix that a second PCR of roughly 7 to 12 cycles was run. Template switching added a 12-random-nucleotide identifier to every cDNA molecule. TCRdb re-analysed the 5' RACE reads in MiXCR, keeping a single row per CDR3 protein. The profile shows around 1.5 million distinct CDR3 sequences, approximately 40% of them singletons. The rearrangement joins TRBV4-1 to TRBJ2-3; 7 nucleotides align to TRBD1. Specimen: blood. The sequence was collected from a woman aged 18-29 years in good health. For the CDR3, the DNA is TGCGCCAGCAGTCACCCTTCAGACAGGGCCACAGATACGCAGTATTTT. This sequence encodes CASSHPSDRATDTQYF.